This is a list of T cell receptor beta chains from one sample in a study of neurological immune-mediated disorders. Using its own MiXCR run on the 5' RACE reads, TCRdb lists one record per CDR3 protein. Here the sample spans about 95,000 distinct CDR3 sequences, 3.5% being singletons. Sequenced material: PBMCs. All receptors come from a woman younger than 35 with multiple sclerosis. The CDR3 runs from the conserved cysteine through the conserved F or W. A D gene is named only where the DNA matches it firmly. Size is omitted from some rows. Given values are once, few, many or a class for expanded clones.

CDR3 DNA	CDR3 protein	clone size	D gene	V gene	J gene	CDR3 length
TGTGCCAGCACTCGAGAGGGCCTCTCCTATGGCTACACCTTC	CASTREGLSYGYTF	many	-	TRBV12-3/TRBV12-4	TRBJ1-2	14
TGTGCCAGCATCTCACTAGGCGAGAGCTCCTACAATGAGCAGTTCTTC	CASISLGESSYNEQFF	many	-	TRBV6-2/TRBV6-3	TRBJ2-1	16
TGTGCCAGCAGTTACCCGGGACAGGCGAAGAGTGAAGCTTTCTTT	CASSYPGQAKSEAFF	many	TRBD1	TRBV6-5	TRBJ1-1	15
TGTGCCACCAGCAGAGAGGTCGACTTCGTGAGCAATGAGCAGTTCTTC	CATSREVDFVSNEQFF	many	-	TRBV15	TRBJ2-1	16
TGTGCCAGCGGGCCTGGGGGTTGGATCAATGAGCAGTTCTTC	CASGPGGWINEQFF	many	-	TRBV7-9	TRBJ2-1	14
TGCAGCGGGGTCGGGCTAGTACACAATGAGCAGTTCTTC	CSGVGLVHNEQFF	many	-	TRBV29-1	TRBJ2-1	13
TGCGCCAGCAGCCAAGACGGGGGAACGCCCCAGCATTTT	CASSQDGGTPQHF	many	-	TRBV4-1	TRBJ1-5	13
TGTGCCAGCAGTTACCCGGGACAAAGGGATGAGCAGTTCTTC	CASSYPGQRDEQFF	many	-	TRBV6-2/TRBV6-3	TRBJ2-1	14
TGTGCCACCAGTGATAGTTATGAGCAGTTCTTC	CATSDSYEQFF	few	-	TRBV24-1	TRBJ2-1	11
TGCGCCAGCAGCCCACCAGGGACAGGGGATCGAACCGGGGAGCTGTTTTTT	CASSPPGTGDRTGELFF	-	TRBD1	TRBV5-1	TRBJ2-2	17